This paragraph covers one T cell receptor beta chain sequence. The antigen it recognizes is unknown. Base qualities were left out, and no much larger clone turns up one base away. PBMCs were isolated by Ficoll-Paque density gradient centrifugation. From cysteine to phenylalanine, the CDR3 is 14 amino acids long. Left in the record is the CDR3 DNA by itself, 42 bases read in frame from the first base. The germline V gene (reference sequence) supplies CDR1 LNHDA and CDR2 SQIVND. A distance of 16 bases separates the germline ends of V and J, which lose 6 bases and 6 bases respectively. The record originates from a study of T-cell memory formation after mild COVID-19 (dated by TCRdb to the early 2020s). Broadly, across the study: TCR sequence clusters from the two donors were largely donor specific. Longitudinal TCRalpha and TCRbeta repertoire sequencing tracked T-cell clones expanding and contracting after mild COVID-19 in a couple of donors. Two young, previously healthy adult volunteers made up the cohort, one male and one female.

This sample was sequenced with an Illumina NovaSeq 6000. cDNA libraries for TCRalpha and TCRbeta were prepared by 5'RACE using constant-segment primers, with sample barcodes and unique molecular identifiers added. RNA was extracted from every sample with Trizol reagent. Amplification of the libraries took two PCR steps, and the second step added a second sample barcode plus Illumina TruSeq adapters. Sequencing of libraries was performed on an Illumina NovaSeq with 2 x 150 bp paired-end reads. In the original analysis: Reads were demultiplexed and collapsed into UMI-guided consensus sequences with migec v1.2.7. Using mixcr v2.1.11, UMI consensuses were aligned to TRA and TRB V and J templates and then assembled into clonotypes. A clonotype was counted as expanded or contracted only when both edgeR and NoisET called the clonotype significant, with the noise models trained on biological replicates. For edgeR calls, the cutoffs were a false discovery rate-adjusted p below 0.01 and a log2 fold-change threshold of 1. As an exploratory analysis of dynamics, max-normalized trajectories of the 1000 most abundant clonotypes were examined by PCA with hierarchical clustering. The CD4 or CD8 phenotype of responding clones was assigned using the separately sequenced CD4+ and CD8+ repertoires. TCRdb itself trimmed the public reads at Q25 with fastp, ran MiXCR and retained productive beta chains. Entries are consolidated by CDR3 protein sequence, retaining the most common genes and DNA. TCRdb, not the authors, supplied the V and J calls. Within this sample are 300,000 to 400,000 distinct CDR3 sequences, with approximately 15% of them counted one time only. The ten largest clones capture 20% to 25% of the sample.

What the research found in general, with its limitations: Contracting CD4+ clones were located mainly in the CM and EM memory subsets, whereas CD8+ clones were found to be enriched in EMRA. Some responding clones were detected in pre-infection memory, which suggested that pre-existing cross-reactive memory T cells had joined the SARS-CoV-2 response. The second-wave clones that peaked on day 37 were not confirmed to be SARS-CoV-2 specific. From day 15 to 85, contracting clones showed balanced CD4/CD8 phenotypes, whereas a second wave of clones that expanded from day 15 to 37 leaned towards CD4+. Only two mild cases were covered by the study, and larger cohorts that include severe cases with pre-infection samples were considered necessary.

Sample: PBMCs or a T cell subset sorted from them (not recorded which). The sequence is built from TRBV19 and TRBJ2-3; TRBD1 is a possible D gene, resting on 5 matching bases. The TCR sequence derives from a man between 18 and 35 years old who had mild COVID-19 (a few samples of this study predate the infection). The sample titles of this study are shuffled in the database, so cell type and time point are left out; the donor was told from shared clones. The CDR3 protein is CASSIQGLEDTQYF. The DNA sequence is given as TGTGCCAGTAGCATTCAGGGTCTGGAGGATACGCAGTATTTT.